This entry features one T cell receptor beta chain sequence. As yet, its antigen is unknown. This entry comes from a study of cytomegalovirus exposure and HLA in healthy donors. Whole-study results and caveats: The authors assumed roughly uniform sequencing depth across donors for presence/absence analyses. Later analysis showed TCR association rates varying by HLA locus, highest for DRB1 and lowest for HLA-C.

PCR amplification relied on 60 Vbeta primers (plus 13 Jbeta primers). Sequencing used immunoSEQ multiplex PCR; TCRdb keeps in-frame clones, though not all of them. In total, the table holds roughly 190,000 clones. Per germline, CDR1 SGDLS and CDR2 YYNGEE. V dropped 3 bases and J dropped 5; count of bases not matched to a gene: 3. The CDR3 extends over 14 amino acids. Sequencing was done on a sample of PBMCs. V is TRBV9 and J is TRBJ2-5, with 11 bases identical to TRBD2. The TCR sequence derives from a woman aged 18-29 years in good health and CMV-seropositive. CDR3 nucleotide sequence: TGTGCCAGCAGCGCGCGGACTAGCGGGGAGACCCAGTACTTC. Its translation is CASSARTSGETQYF.